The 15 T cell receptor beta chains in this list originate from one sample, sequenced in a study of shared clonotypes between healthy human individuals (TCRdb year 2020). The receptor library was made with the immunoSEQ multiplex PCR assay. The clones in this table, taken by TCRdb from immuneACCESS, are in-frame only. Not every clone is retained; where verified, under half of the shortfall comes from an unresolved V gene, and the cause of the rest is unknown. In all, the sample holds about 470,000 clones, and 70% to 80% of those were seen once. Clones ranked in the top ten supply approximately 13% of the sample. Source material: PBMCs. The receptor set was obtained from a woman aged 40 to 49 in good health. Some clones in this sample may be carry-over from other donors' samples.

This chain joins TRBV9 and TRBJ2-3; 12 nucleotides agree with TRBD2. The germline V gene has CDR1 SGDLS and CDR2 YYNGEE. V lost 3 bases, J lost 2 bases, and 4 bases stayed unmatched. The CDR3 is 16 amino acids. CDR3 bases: TGTGCCAGCAGCGGGGGACTAGCGGGTTACACAGATACGCAGTATTTT. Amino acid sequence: CASSGGLAGYTDTQYF.

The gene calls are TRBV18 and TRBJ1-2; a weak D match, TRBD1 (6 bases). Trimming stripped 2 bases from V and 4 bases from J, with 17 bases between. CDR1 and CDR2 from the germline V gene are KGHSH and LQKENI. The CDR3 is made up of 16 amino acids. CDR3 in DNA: TGTGCCAGCTCACCAGGACAGAGCACCTTAGGCTATGGCTACACCTTC. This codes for CASSPGQSTLGYGYTF.

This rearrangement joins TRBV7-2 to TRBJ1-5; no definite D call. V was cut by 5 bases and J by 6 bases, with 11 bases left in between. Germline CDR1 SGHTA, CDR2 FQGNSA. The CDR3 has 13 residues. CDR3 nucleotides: TGTGCCAGCAGCCCGCGACTATCTCAGCCCCAGCATTTT. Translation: CASSPRLSQPQHF.

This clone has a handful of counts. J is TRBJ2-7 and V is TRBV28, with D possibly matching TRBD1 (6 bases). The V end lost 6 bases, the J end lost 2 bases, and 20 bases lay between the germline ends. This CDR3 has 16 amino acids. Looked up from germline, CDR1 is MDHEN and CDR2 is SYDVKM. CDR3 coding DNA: TGTGCCAGCAGCCTTCAGACGGACAGTACGACCTACGAGCAGTACTTC. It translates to CASSLQTDSTTYEQYF.

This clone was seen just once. The CDR3 protein is CASSQVGQRQEQYF. As DNA, the CDR3 is TGCGCCAGCAGCCAAGTGGGACAGCGGCAAGAGCAGTACTTC. The chain joins TRBV4-3 to TRBJ2-7; 7 positions match TRBD1. Germline CDR1 reads LGHNA; CDR2 reads YSLEER. This CDR3 contains 14 residues. V gave up 1 base and J gave up 7 bases; unmatched junction bases: 7.

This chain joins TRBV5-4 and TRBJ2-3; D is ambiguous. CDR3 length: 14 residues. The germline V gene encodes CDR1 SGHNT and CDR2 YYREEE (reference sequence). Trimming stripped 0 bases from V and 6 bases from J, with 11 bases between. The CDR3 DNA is TGTGCCAGCAGCTTGGACTCGCTATTGGATACGCAGTATTTT. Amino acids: CASSLDSLLDTQYF.

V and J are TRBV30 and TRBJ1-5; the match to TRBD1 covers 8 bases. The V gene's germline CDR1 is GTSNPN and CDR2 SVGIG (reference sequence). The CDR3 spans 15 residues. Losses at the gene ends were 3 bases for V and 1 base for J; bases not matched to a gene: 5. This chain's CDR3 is CAWSQDRDSNQPQHF. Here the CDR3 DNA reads TGTGCCTGGAGCCAGGACAGGGACAGCAATCAGCCCCAGCATTTT.

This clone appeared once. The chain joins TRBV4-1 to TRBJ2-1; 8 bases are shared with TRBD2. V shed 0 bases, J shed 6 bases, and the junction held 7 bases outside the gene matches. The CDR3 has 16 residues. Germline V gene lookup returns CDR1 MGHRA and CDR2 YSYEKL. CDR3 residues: CASSQEAGVLSNEQFF. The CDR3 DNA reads TGCGCCAGCAGCCAAGAAGCGGGGGTACTCTCCAATGAGCAGTTCTTC.

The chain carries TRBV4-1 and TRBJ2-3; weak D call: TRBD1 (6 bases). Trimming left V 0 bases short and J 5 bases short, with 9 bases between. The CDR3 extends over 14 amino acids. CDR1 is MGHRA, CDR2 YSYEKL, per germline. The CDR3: CASSQEGQLDTQYF. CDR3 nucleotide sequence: TGCGCCAGCAGCCAAGAAGGACAGTTAGATACGCAGTATTTT.

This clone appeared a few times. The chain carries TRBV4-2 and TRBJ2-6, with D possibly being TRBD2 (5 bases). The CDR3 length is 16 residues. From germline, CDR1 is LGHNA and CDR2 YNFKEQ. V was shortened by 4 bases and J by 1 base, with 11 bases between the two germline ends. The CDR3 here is CASSLSSGSGANVLTF. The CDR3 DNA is TGTGCCAGCAGCCTTTCGTCGGGGTCTGGGGCCAACGTCCTGACTTTC.

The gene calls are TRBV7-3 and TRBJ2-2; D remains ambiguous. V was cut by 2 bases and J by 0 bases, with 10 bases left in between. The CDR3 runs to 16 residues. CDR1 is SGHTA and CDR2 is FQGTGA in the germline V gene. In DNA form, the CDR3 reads TGTGCCAGCAGCTTAGGGCAGTTCGCGAACACCGGGGAGCTGTTTTTT. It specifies CASSLGQFANTGELFF.

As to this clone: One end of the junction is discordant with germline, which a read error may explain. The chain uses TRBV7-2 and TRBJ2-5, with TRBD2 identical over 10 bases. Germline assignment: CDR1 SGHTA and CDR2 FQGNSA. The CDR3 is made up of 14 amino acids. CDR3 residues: CASRLAGGLETQYF. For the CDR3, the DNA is TGTGCCAGCAGGTTAGCGGGAGGATTGGAGACCCAGTACTTC.

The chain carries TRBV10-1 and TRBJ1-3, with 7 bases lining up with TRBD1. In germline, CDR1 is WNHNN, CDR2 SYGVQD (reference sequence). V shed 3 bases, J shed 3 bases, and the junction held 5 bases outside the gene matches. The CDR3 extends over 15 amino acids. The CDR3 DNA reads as TGCGCCAGCAGTGAAGGGGGCCGAGTTGGAAACACCATATATTTT. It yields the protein CASSEGGRVGNTIYF.

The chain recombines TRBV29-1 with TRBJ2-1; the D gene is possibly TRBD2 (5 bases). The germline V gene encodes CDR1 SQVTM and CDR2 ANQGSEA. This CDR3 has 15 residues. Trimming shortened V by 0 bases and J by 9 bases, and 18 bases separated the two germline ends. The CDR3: CSVEDPHSPAGEQFF. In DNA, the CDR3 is TGCAGCGTTGAAGATCCACACAGCCCGGCGGGTGAGCAGTTCTTC.

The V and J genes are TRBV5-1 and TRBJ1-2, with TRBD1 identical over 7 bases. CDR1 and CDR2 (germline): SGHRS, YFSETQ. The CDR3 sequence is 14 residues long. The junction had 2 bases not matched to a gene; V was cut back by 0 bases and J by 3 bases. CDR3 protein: CASSLVGQYYGYTF. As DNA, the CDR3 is TGCGCCAGCAGCTTGGTGGGACAGTACTATGGCTACACCTTC.